This is a list of T cell receptor beta chains from one sample in a study of graft-versus-host responses after intestinal transplantation. TCRdb keeps only in-frame clones here, not all; method: immunoSEQ multiplex PCR. The top ten clones hold 2.7% of a sample with tens of thousands of clones, around 90% of them seen once. The sample here was PBMCs, taken approximately four months after intestinal transplantation. Every receptor here comes from a human patient who received an intestinal transplant, so some T cells may come from the graft donor. The CDR3 runs from the conserved cysteine through the conserved F or W. The D gene is left open where the match is weak. Clone size is shown for a subset of rows, as once, few, many or a class of expanded clone.

CDR3nt	CDR3aa	abundance	v_gene	j_gene	d_gene
TGTGCCAGCAGTGCCGGGACAGGGGGTCCCTACGAGCAGTACTTC	CASSAGTGGPYEQYF	-	TRBV6-5	TRBJ2-7	TRBD1
TGTGCCAGCAGTGAAGTTTTGGGGGGAGTCACTAATGAAAAACTGTTTTTT	CASSEVLGGVTNEKLFF	-	TRBV6-1	TRBJ1-4	-
TGTGCCAGTAGACACGGGAGGCGGTTCACTGAAGCTTTCTTT	CASRHGRRFTEAFF	-	TRBV19	TRBJ1-1	-
TGTGCCGGTAGCCCGGGACTAGCGGGAGGCGACGAGCAGTACTTC	CAGSPGLAGGDEQYF	-	TRBV2	TRBJ2-7	TRBD2
TGTGCCAGCAGTTTATCCCCCGTGGCAGGGGGCAACTATGGCTACACCTTC	CASSLSPVAGGNYGYTF	-	TRBV28	TRBJ1-2	TRBD1
TGTGCCAGCAGCTCACTAGCGGGGGGGAATGAGCAGTTCTTC	CASSSLAGGNEQFF	-	TRBV7-8	TRBJ2-1	TRBD2
TGCGCCAGCAGCCAAGAGGGGGAGGCGTACAATGAGCAGTTCTTC	CASSQEGEAYNEQFF	-	TRBV4-1	TRBJ2-1	-
TGCGCCAGCAGCCAAAGGGGCGGCGGGGAGCTGTTTTTT	CASSQRGGGELFF	-	TRBV4-1	TRBJ2-2	-
TGTGCCAGCAGTGAAAGTTCGCAGGGGGCTATGAATGAGCAGTTCTTC	CASSESSQGAMNEQFF	-	TRBV6-1	TRBJ2-1	TRBD1
TGTGCCAGCAGCGTAGCTACGAGCCCGAATGAAAAACTGTTTTTT	CASSVATSPNEKLFF	-	TRBV9	TRBJ1-4	-
TGCGCCAGCAGTAGGGAGGGAATCGGCAATCAGCCCCAGCATTTT	CASSREGIGNQPQHF	-	TRBV10-2	TRBJ1-5	-
TGTGCCAGCAGTGAAGCGCCAGGCTACGAGCAGTACTTC	CASSEAPGYEQYF	-	TRBV2	TRBJ2-7	-
TGTGCCAGCAGCCCCAGGGGGGGGAGCTCCTACGAGCAGTACTTC	CASSPRGGSSYEQYF	-	TRBV5-6	TRBJ2-7	-
TGTGCCAGCAGTTTCCTTGGGGGGGTAAGGTCCTACGAGCAGTACTTC	CASSFLGGVRSYEQYF	-	TRBV28	TRBJ2-7	TRBD2
TGTGCCAGCAGAAAACTCTCACTAATTGCTCGGGATGAGCAGTTCTTC	CASRKLSLIARDEQFF	-	TRBV2	TRBJ2-1	-
TGTGCCAGCAGGGCGGGGAGGCAGGCCGGGGAGCTGTTTTTT	CASRAGRQAGELFF	-	TRBV7-2	TRBJ2-2	-
TGTGCCAGCAGCCCGACTAGCGGGAGGGTCACAGATACGCAGTATTTT	CASSPTSGRVTDTQYF	-	TRBV11-2	TRBJ2-3	TRBD2
TGTGCCATCAGCACTCGCCTCAATTCCTACGAGCAGTACTTC	CAISTRLNSYEQYF	-	TRBV10-3	TRBJ2-7	-
TGTGCCACCAACCGATACCGGGCCCCAAATTCACCCCTCCACTTT	CATNRYRAPNSPLHF	-	TRBV15	TRBJ1-6	-
TGTGCCCGGCAGGGACAGGAATACGAGCAGTACTTC	CARQGQEYEQYF	-	TRBV2	TRBJ2-7	TRBD1
TGTGCCAGCAGTTTATTTGGAGGCCCAACTAACACCGGGGAGCTGTTTTTT	CASSLFGGPTNTGELFF	-	TRBV28	TRBJ2-2	-
TGTGCCAGCAGCCCCCAGGGGGGGGCCGGGGAGCTGTTTTTT	CASSPQGGAGELFF	-	TRBV2	TRBJ2-2	-
TGTGCCAGCAGCTTTAGGCAGGCGGGGCCTGAAGCTTTCTTT	CASSFRQAGPEAFF	-	TRBV7-2	TRBJ1-1	-
TGTGCCAGCAGTTTACGGCTAGCGGGAGTCGAGCAGTACTTC	CASSLRLAGVEQYF	-	TRBV27	TRBJ2-7	TRBD2
TGTGCCAGCAGTTTGGGACAGGGCGGCGAGCAGTACTTC	CASSLGQGGEQYF	-	TRBV27	TRBJ2-7	TRBD1
TGTGCCAGCTCCCCGGGACAGGGGGCCTGGGAGACCCAGTACTTC	CASSPGQGAWETQYF	-	TRBV18	TRBJ2-5	TRBD1
TGTGCCAGCAGTTCCCTCACTGAAGCTTTCTTT	CASSSLTEAFF	-	TRBV6-5	TRBJ1-1	-
TGTGCCAGTAGTAGCACCACAGGGGGCTCCCATCAGCCCCAGCATTTT	CASSSTTGGSHQPQHF	once	TRBV19	TRBJ1-5	TRBD1
TGTGCCAGCTCACCAACAGGGGATGTGAATGGCTACACCTTC	CASSPTGDVNGYTF	-	TRBV18	TRBJ1-2	TRBD1
TGTGCCATCAGTGAACGAGCCGCGGAGACCCAGTACTTC	CAISERAAETQYF	-	TRBV10-3	TRBJ2-5	-
TGTGCCAGCAGTTACAGGCCAAACACTGAAGCTTTCTTT	CASSYRPNTEAFF	-	TRBV2	TRBJ1-1	-
TGTGCCAGCCCCTCCGACGTCCCGGGACTAGCTTCGAACACCGGGGAGCTGTTTTTT	CASPSDVPGLASNTGELFF	-	TRBV9	TRBJ2-2	TRBD2
TGTGCCAGCAGCCCGCAACAGGGGTTAACGAAGCCGTTCTACTTC	CASSPQQGLTKPFYF	-	TRBV7-6	TRBJ2-7	TRBD1
TGTGCCAGCAGTGAAAAGAGCCACATCTATGGCTACACCTTC	CASSEKSHIYGYTF	-	TRBV2	TRBJ1-2	-
TGTGCCAGTAGTCCGCGTAGCGGGATTGAGCAGTTCTTC	CASSPRSGIEQFF	-	TRBV19	TRBJ2-1	TRBD2
TGTGCCAGCAGCTTAACTTCCGGGACAGACACCGGGGAGCTGTTTTTT	CASSLTSGTDTGELFF	-	TRBV7-3	TRBJ2-2	TRBD1
TGTGCCAGTAGGAGTCCGGGGGGGACCTACGAGCAGTACTTC	CASRSPGGTYEQYF	few	TRBV19	TRBJ2-7	TRBD2
TGTGCCAGCGGGTATGGAGGGGGTAGCACAGATACGCAGTATTTT	CASGYGGGSTDTQYF	-	TRBV7-8	TRBJ2-3	-
TGTGCCAGCAGTGACCCGGGACAGTGGAGGCCCCAAGAGACCCAGTACTTC	CASSDPGQWRPQETQYF	-	TRBV6-1	TRBJ2-5	TRBD1
TGTGCCAGTAGGCCCCAGGGCGGGTTAGGCAATCAGCCCCAGCATTTT	CASRPQGGLGNQPQHF	-	TRBV19	TRBJ1-5	-
TGCGCCAGTAGCCGGGACAAGACCTACGAGCAGTACTTC	CASSRDKTYEQYF	-	TRBV4-1	TRBJ2-7	-
TGTGCCAGCCAATCAACTAATGAAAAACTGTTTTTT	CASQSTNEKLFF	-	TRBV7-9	TRBJ1-4	-
TGTGCCAGCAGTTTTGGACAGGGGGCATGGGAGCAGTACTTC	CASSFGQGAWEQYF	-	TRBV27	TRBJ2-7	TRBD1
TGTGCCAGCAGAGCTGGCGTTTTCGGTGGCAATCAGCCCCAGCATTTT	CASRAGVFGGNQPQHF	-	TRBV27	TRBJ1-5	-
TGCGCCAGCAGCTTGGGGGCGGGGGGGCCCCACAATGAGCAGTTCTTC	CASSLGAGGPHNEQFF	-	TRBV5-1	TRBJ2-1	TRBD2
TGCGCCAGCAGCCAAAGAGGGGACGAGCAGTACTTC	CASSQRGDEQYF	-	TRBV4-1	TRBJ2-7	-
TGCGCCAGCAGCTTGTTCCCCAACAACGATCAGCCCCAGCATTTT	CASSLFPNNDQPQHF	-	TRBV5-1	TRBJ1-5	-
TGTGCCAGCTCCCTCCGGGACACCGATAATTCACCCCTCCACTTT	CASSLRDTDNSPLHF	-	TRBV18	TRBJ1-6	-
TGTGCCAGCAGCCCGAGTCCCGGGGGCTACGAGCAGTACTTC	CASSPSPGGYEQYF	-	TRBV7-8	TRBJ2-7	-
TGCGCCAGCAGCTTGATACAGGGGAACACTGAAGCTTTCTTT	CASSLIQGNTEAFF	-	TRBV4-1	TRBJ1-1	-
TGTGCCAGCAGCTTGGCAGCTGTCGGCTATGGCTACACCTTC	CASSLAAVGYGYTF	-	TRBV5-4	TRBJ1-2	-
TGTGCCAGTGGATACAATCAGCCCCAGCATTTT	CASGYNQPQHF	-	TRBV19	TRBJ1-5	-
TGTGCCTGGCAGGGGGAGTCCCGTGGCAAACTGTTTTTT	CAWQGESRGKLFF	-	TRBV30	TRBJ1-4	TRBD1
TGCCGGGGATCGGAGGCCAAAAACATTCAGTACTTC	CRGSEAKNIQYF	-	TRBV19	TRBJ2-4	-